The clone carrying this TCR beta chain has only one observation. These data are taken from a study of blood T cell repertoires in COVID-19. CDR1 is SEHNR and CDR2 is FQNEAQ in the germline V gene (reference sequence). The CDR3 runs 17 residues. V lost 0 bases and J 0 bases, leaving 12 bases between the germline ends. As handled by the study authors: Reference gene primer amplification yielded estimated nucleated cell counts. Libraries were prepared by immunoSEQ multiplex PCR; TCRdb keeps only in-frame clonotypes and omits some of them. V, J and clone size reflect that table, while D and trimming were determined from the DNA. This repertoire shows roughly 140,000 clones, about 81% found once; its top ten account for roughly 7%. The cohort comprised adults aged about 18 to 90 years residing in about two dozen US areas. Which cohort a participant joined came from the clinical history participants gave. Before being deemed recovered, Cohort 3 donors had two negative PCRs, clearance, or symptom resolution.

The material sequenced was PBMCs or T cells enriched from blood (not recorded which). The rearrangement uses TRBV7-9 and TRBJ1-3; TRBD1 might be the D (5 bases). This sequence originates from a man aged 45-65 years who had recovered from COVID-19. The CDR3 coding sequence is TGTGCCAGCAGCTTAGCGGTACAGGCGCACTCTGGAAACACCATATATTTT. Translated: CASSLAVQAHSGNTIYF.